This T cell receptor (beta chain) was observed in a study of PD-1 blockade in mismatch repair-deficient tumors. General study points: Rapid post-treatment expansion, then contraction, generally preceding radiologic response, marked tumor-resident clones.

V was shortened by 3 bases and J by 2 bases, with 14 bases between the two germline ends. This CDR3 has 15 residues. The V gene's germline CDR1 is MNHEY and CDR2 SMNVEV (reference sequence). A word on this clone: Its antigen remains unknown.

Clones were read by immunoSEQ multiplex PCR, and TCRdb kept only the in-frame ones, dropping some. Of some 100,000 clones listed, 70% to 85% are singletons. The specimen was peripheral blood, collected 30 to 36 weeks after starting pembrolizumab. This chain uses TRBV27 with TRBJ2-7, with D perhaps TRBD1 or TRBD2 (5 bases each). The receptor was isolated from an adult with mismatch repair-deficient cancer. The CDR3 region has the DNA TGTGCCAGCAGTTTGGGGGACGGAGGAGCCTACGAGCAGTACTTC. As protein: CASSLGDGGAYEQYF.